This T cell receptor (beta chain) stems from a study of blood T cells in healthy people across ages. In the study overall: Template switching captured about one barcoded beta molecule per two T cells.

Details on this clonotype: Its antigen remains unidentified.

Notes on the study in general: Both higher diversity and more naive CD4+ cells marked long-lived donors when set against aged donors. The unknown donor CMV status may have confounded expanded clonotype changes. TCR beta diversity correlated strongly with naive T cell percentage.

CDR1 is DFQATT, CDR2 SNEGSKA, per germline (reference sequence). The CDR3 spans 14 residues. J gave up 5 bases and V 3 bases, and 9 bases lay outside the gene matches. A second about 6 to 11 cycle PCR used barcoded and J-beta primers. Each CDR3 protein is one row after TCRdb ran MiXCR on the 5' RACE reads. The sample carries about 1.8 million distinct CDR3 sequences, roughly 49% recorded once. The rearrangement links TRBV20-1 to TRBJ1-2; 7 bases map to TRBD1. Sequences were obtained from blood. The receptor was isolated from a woman aged 40 to 55 in good health. In DNA form, the CDR3 reads TGCAGTGCTAGGGGAATTGGGACAGAATATGGCTACACCTTC. Its protein is CSARGIGTEYGYTF.